Presented here are 13 T cell receptor beta chains from one specimen sequenced in a study of CD8+CD57+ T cells in acquired aplastic anemia. The sequenced patients had an expansion of CD8+CD57+ cells seen by flow cytometry. TCR beta VDJ and CDR3 profiling used genomic DNA as template. TCRdb passed the reads through MiXCR, listing each CDR3 protein once. The sample consists of 130,000 or so distinct CDR3 sequences, nearly 40% of them appearing once. Specimen: sorted CD4+, CD8+, or CD8+CD57+ T cells (not recorded which) from PBMCs. The receptors stem from a human donor with aplastic anemia.

This chain joins TRBV24-1 and TRBJ1-2, with 7 bases lining up with TRBD1. After removal of 11 bases from V and 4 bases from J, the junction contained 9 bases not matched to a gene. The CDR3 consists of 13 residues. Germline V gene sequence: CDR1 KGHDR, CDR2 SFDVKD. The CDR3 nucleotides are TGTGCCAGCAGCGCCACAGGGGCCTATGGCTACACCTTC. Amino acids: CASSATGAYGYTF.

This clonotype was observed a handful of times. This clone may be a read error of a much larger clone one base away. This chain uses TRBV9 with TRBJ2-5, with D possibly matching TRBD2 (6 bases). The CDR3 runs to 14 residues. The germline V gene has CDR1 SGDLS and CDR2 YYNGEE. The CDR3 reads CASSTTPGGEAQYF. CDR3 nucleotides: TGTGCCAGCAGCACCACACCCGGGGGAGAGGCCCAGTACTTC. Looking up the rest from reference TRBV9 and TRBJ2-5 gives the full variable domain: DSGVTQTPKHLITATGQRVTLRCSPRSGDLSVYWYQQSLDQGLQFLIQYYNGEERAKGNILERFSAQQFPDLHSELNLSSLELGDSALYFCASSTTPGGEAQYFGPGTRLLVL.

This clonotype turned up a few times. One end of the junction does not line up with germline, which may come from a read error. V usage is TRBV10-3 and J usage is TRBJ2-7, with TRBD1 as a possible D gene (6 bases). Germline CDR1 reads ENHRY; CDR2 reads SYGVKD. CDR3 length: 15 residues. The CDR3 protein is CAISAEQGGSYGQYF. The CDR3 coding sequence is TGTGCCATCAGTGCGGAACAGGGCGGGTCCTACGGGCAGTACTTC.

The chain is built from TRBV5-1 and TRBJ1-2; possibly TRBD1 for D (5 bases). V was trimmed by 4 bases and J by 3 bases, leaving 16 bases between them. CDR1 is SGHRS, CDR2 YFSETQ, per germline. This CDR3 comprises 15 residues. CDR3 DNA: TGCGCCAGCAGCCCGAGGGAGGGGAGGCACTATGGCTACACCTTC. It translates to CASSPREGRHYGYTF.

The sample holds many counts of this clonotype. The V call is TRBV2, the J call TRBJ1-5, with D unresolved. This CDR3 has 14 amino acids. Germline V gene sequence: CDR1 SNHLY, CDR2 FYNNEI. With 2 bases removed from V and 7 bases from J, the gap between germline ends came to 12 bases. This chain's CDR3 is CASSEIADIQPQHF. CDR3 nucleotide sequence: TGTGCCAGCAGTGAAATAGCGGATATCCAGCCCCAGCATTTT.

The chain employs TRBV2 and TRBJ2-1, with 13 bases fitting TRBD2. The CDR3 consists of 15 residues. The V gene end was trimmed by 6 bases and the J gene end by 8 bases; junction bases not matched to a gene: 7. From germline, CDR1 is SNHLY and CDR2 FYNNEI. The CDR3 protein is CASSELAGGRDEQFF. The CDR3 nucleotides read TGTGCCAGCAGCGAACTAGCGGGGGGGCGGGATGAGCAGTTCTTC.

This clonotype appeared a single time. CDR3 amino acids: CASSFDGLMNTEAFF. In DNA form, the CDR3 reads TGTGCCAGCAGTTTTGACGGACTCATGAACACTGAAGCTTTCTTT. V and J are TRBV12-3 or TRBV12-4 and TRBJ1-1; D is unclear. Deletions cut 3 bases from V and 0 bases from J, with 11 bases between. There are 15 residues in the CDR3.

This clonotype was picked up many times. The chain carries TRBV5-5 and TRBJ1-4; D gene ambiguous. CDR3 size: 15 residues. From germline, CDR1 is SGHKS and CDR2 YYEKEE (reference sequence). V was cut by 2 bases and J by 0 bases, with 8 bases left in between. The CDR3: CASSFSPATNEKLFF. Written as DNA, the CDR3 is TGTGCCAGCAGCTTTTCACCCGCAACTAATGAAAAACTGTTTTTT.

The count of this clonotype is one. V usage is TRBV2 and J usage is TRBJ1-2, with 9 bases aligning to TRBD1. Losses at the gene ends were 7 bases for V and 2 bases for J; bases not matched to a gene: 8. The CDR3 extends over 15 amino acids. Per germline, CDR1 SNHLY and CDR2 FYNNEI. The DNA for the CDR3 is TGTGCCAGCAATACCGGACAGGGGAAAAACTATGGCTACACCTTC. Translation gives CASNTGQGKNYGYTF.

This chain joins TRBV10-3 and TRBJ2-5; TRBD2 matches at 10 bases. Trimming took 0 bases from V and 5 from J; bases not matched to a gene: 12. CDR1 ENHRY and CDR2 SYGVKD come from the germline V gene. The CDR3 runs 18 residues. CDR3 nucleotides: TGTGCCATCAGTGAGTCCCGGACTAGCGGCTCCGCGGGGGAGACCCAGTACTTC. Amino acids: CAISESRTSGSAGETQYF.

The V gene is TRBV18, the J gene TRBJ1-2; D is uncertain. In germline, CDR1 is KGHSH, CDR2 LQKENI. The V end was cut by 3 bases, the J end by 0 bases, with 11 bases between. There are 15 residues in the CDR3. Written as DNA, the CDR3 is TGTGCCAGCTCACCCACCCCCGAAGCTAACTATGGCTACACCTTC. It yields the protein CASSPTPEANYGYTF. The whole variable domain, filled in from reference TRBV18 and TRBJ1-2, reads NAGVMQNPRHLVRRRGQEARLRCSPMKGHSHVYWYRQLPEEGLKFMVYLQKENIIDESGMPKERFSAEFPKEGPSILRIQQVVRGDSAAYFCASSPTPEANYGYTFGSGTRLTVV.

This sequence joins TRBV7-2 and TRBJ2-7; tentatively, D is TRBD2 (6 bases). Germline CDR1 and CDR2: SGHTA and FQGNSA. The length of the CDR3 is 14 residues. The V and J ends lost 0 bases and 7 bases respectively, with 13 bases between them. CDR3 in amino acids: CASSLAPGRNEQYV. CDR3 DNA: TGTGCCAGCAGCTTAGCGCCGGGGAGGAATGAGCAGTACGTC.

The CDR3 DNA reads TGTGCCAGTGGACCGGGACAAGTCTACGAGCAGTACTTC. Its protein product is CASGPGQVYEQYF. This chain uses TRBV25-1 with TRBJ2-7, with D possibly being TRBD1 (6 bases). The V end lost 9 bases, the J end lost 3 bases, and 15 bases lay between the germline ends. CDR3 length: 13 residues. Germline CDR1 reads MGHDK; CDR2 reads SYGVNS.